Listed below are T cell receptor beta chains from one sample, sequenced in a study of T cell repertoires in cytomegalovirus infection. MiXCR, applied by TCRdb to the reads, yields one record per CDR3 protein. The repertoire holds roughly 77,000 distinct CDR3 sequences, with under 5% as singletons. Source material: PBMCs. Source of these receptors: a human donor in good health (CMV status not recorded). Some clones in this sample may be carry-over from other donors' samples. The CDR3 runs from the conserved cysteine through the conserved F or W. The D gene is left open where the match is weak. Size is stated for part of the rows, as once, few or many counts, or as a class when the clone is expanded.

J,size,D,V,CDR3,DNA
TRBJ2-7,many,NA,TRBV6-2/TRBV6-3,CASSSSGARYEQYF,TGTGCCAGCAGCTCATCAGGGGCACGGTACGAGCAGTACTTC
TRBJ2-6,many,NA,TRBV7-6,CASSLTVHGANVLTF,TGTGCCAGCAGCTTAACAGTTCATGGGGCCAACGTCCTGACTTTC
TRBJ1-6,many,NA,TRBV12-3/TRBV12-4,CASSLAPWSSPLHF,TGTGCCAGCAGTTTAGCGCCCTGGAGTTCACCCCTCCACTTT
TRBJ2-1,many,TRBD2,TRBV7-6,CASSQQPPSVGGTYNEQFF,TGTGCCAGCAGCCAACAGCCCCCTAGTGTCGGGGGGACGTACAATGAGCAGTTCTTC
TRBJ2-7,NA,TRBD1,TRBV27,CAAGGDRVHEQYF,TGCGCAGCCGGTGGGGACAGGGTCCACGAGCAGTACTTC
TRBJ2-7,many,NA,TRBV7-2,CASSPRLGSYEQYF,TGTGCCAGCAGCCCCCGACTAGGTTCCTACGAGCAGTACTTC
TRBJ2-7,many,NA,TRBV7-2,CASSSPKGAAYEQYF,TGTGCCAGCAGCTCACCCAAAGGGGCCGCCTACGAGCAGTACTTC
TRBJ1-4,many,NA,TRBV14,CASSKNGFLEKLFF,TGTGCCAGCAGCAAAAACGGGTTTCTTGAAAAACTGTTTTTT
TRBJ1-5,many,NA,TRBV7-8,CASSSNLDQPQHF,TGTGCCAGCAGCTCCAATCTTGACCAGCCCCAGCATTTT
TRBJ2-6,many,NA,TRBV6-6,CASSGANVLTF,TGTGCCAGCTCTGGGGCCAACGTCCTGACTTTC
TRBJ1-6,NA,TRBD1,TRBV28,CASRRDRGYNSPLHF,TGTGCCAGCAGAAGGGACAGGGGCTATAATTCACCCCTCCACTTT
TRBJ1-6,many,TRBD1,TRBV6-6,CASRDRGRRTSPLHF,TGTGCCAGCAGAGACAGGGGCCGCAGGACTTCACCCCTCCACTTT
TRBJ1-1,many,TRBD1,TRBV28,CASSPNPTGMNTEAFF,TGTGCCAGCAGTCCCAACCCGACAGGGATGAACACTGAAGCTTTCTTT
TRBJ1-1,many,NA,TRBV19,CASSEYTEAFF,TGTGCCAGTAGCGAGTACACTGAAGCTTTCTTT
TRBJ2-1,many,NA,TRBV7-6,CASSLAQVYSEQFF,TGTGCCAGCAGCTTAGCTCAGGTCTACAGTGAGCAGTTCTTC
TRBJ1-5,many,NA,TRBV6-2/TRBV6-3,CASRPTGIGNQPQHF,TGTGCCAGCAGGCCAACAGGGATTGGCAATCAGCCCCAGCATTTT
TRBJ1-2,many,NA,TRBV12-3/TRBV12-4,CASRHNDYLYGYTF,TGTGCCAGCAGGCATAATGATTACCTCTATGGCTACACCTTC
TRBJ2-3,many,TRBD2,TRBV4-2,CASSQGELASGKYTQYF,TGTGCCAGCAGCCAAGGGGAGCTTGCTAGCGGGAAATATACGCAGTATTTT
TRBJ2-5,many,TRBD1,TRBV7-2,CASSSTGYETQYF,TGTGCCAGCAGCTCGACAGGGTACGAGACCCAGTACTTC
TRBJ2-2,many,TRBD1,TRBV4-1,CASSQAGTGRTGELFF,TGCGCCAGCAGCCAGGCCGGGACAGGGAGGACCGGGGAGCTGTTTTTT
TRBJ2-7,many,NA,TRBV4-3,CASSQGMGGTDRGEQYF,TGCGCCAGCAGCCAAGGGATGGGTGGAACTGACCGGGGGGAGCAGTACTTC
TRBJ1-1,many,TRBD1,TRBV7-6,CASSDLTGEAFF,TGTGCCAGCAGCGACCTGACAGGGGAAGCTTTCTTT
TRBJ1-2,many,TRBD1,TRBV7-8,CASSLATGTGGAVTYGYTF,TGTGCCAGCAGCTTAGCGACGGGGACAGGGGGCGCGGTCACCTATGGCTACACCTTC
TRBJ2-2,many,TRBD2,TRBV7-2,CASSRLAGGFTGELFF,TGTGCCAGCAGCCGGCTAGCGGGAGGTTTCACCGGGGAGCTGTTTTTT
TRBJ1-2,many,NA,TRBV9,CASSEDPNYGYTF,TGTGCCAGCAGCGAAGACCCCAACTATGGCTACACCTTC
TRBJ1-6,many,NA,TRBV6-1,CASSAGGTSVKPLHF,TGTGCCAGCAGTGCCGGAGGGACATCGGTTAAACCCCTCCACTTT
TRBJ2-7,few,TRBD1,TRBV7-2,CASSSRQGLYEQYF,TGTGCCAGCAGCTCCAGACAGGGGCTATACGAGCAGTACTTC
TRBJ1-2,many,TRBD1,TRBV28,CASSFAGQGRNGYTF,TGTGCCAGCAGTTTTGCTGGACAGGGTAGAAATGGCTACACCTTC
TRBJ1-4,many,NA,TRBV7-2,CASSLLGVGTTNEKLFF,TGTGCCAGCAGCTTACTGGGGGTGGGGACAACTAATGAAAAACTGTTTTTT
TRBJ2-5,few,NA,TRBV4-1,CASSQRGRDSIRAHRETQYF,TGCGCCAGCAGCCAACGCGGCAGAGACAGCATTCGGGCCCACCGGGAGACCCAGTACTTC
TRBJ1-1,many,TRBD1,TRBV7-2,CASSRRQGAVAFF,TGTGCCAGCAGCCGCCGACAGGGGGCTGTGGCTTTCTTT
TRBJ1-2,medium-sized,TRBD1,TRBV7-2,CASSSRQGYGYTF,TGTGCCAGCAGCTCCCGACAGGGCTATGGCTACACCTTC
TRBJ1-2,many,NA,TRBV19,CASSRDSYYGYTF,TGTGCCAGTAGTCGAGACAGTTACTATGGCTACACCTTC
TRBJ1-3,many,NA,TRBV7-9,CASSLPGSPGNTIYF,TGTGCCAGCAGCTTACCCGGGTCGCCGGGAAACACCATATATTTT
TRBJ1-2,many,NA,TRBV7-2,CASSLGDGGRVGGYTF,TGTGCCAGCAGCTTAGGCGACGGTGGCAGGGTGGGGGGCTACACCTTC
TRBJ1-3,many,NA,TRBV7-2,CASRSTGIGNTIYF,TGTGCCAGCAGGTCCACAGGGATCGGAAACACCATATATTTT
TRBJ2-7,many,NA,TRBV7-4,CASSPGPFFEQYF,TGTGCCAGCAGCCCCGGCCCTTTTTTCGAGCAGTACTTC
TRBJ2-1,many,NA,TRBV7-2,CASSLTRSEQFF,TGTGCCAGCAGCTTAACAAGGTCAGAGCAGTTCTTC
TRBJ2-1,many,NA,TRBV4-1,CASREGGQEYNEQFF,TGCGCCAGCAGGGAGGGAGGACAGGAGTACAATGAGCAGTTCTTC
TRBJ2-1,NA,TRBD2,TRBV12-3/TRBV12-4,CASSFSGRAYNEQFF,TGTGCCAGCAGTTTTAGCGGGAGGGCCTACAATGAGCAGTTCTTC
TRBJ2-3,many,NA,TRBV7-9,CASSFVRGATDTQYF,TGTGCCAGCAGCTTCGTCAGGGGAGCCACAGATACGCAGTATTTT
TRBJ2-1,NA,TRBD2,TRBV7-2,CASSLGTGTRGNEQFF,TGTGCCAGCAGCTTAGGCACCGGGACTAGAGGAAATGAGCAGTTCTTC
TRBJ2-1,few,NA,TRBV7-7,CASSPAASGSEQFF,TGTGCTAGCAGCCCGGCGGCGTCTGGGAGTGAGCAGTTCTTC
TRBJ2-1,many,TRBD2,TRBV7-9,CASSPGTSGRQGQFF,TGTGCCAGCAGCCCAGGGACTAGCGGGCGCCAAGGGCAGTTCTTC
TRBJ2-7,many,NA,TRBV7-2,CASSLRDIPYEQYF,TGTGCCAGCAGCTTACGGGACATACCCTACGAGCAGTACTTC